This is a list of T cell receptor beta chains from one sample in a study of blood T cell dynamics during melanoma immunotherapy. The assay was immunoSEQ multiplex PCR, and TCRdb's table has in-frame clones only and misses some. The table shows 13,000 to 15,000 clones, with just over 85% occurring only once. The sequencing here drew on blood, taken from a patient treated with checkpoint blockade. Receptor source: a human donor with melanoma. Both conserved end residues are part of each CDR3. D genes are given only for firm matches. Rows give clone size only sometimes, using once, few, many, or a class for an expanded clone.

V,J,size,D,CDR3,DNA
TRBV6-1,TRBJ1-2,.,.,CASSPGPRNYGYTF,TGTGCCAGCAGTCCGGGGCCGAGAAACTATGGCTACACCTTC
TRBV9,TRBJ1-2,.,TRBD1,CASSQQGGYGYTF,TGTGCCAGCAGCCAACAGGGGGGCTATGGCTACACCTTC
TRBV6-5,TRBJ1-1,few,.,CASRAGVNTEAFF,TGTGCCAGCAGGGCGGGAGTTAACACTGAAGCTTTCTTT
TRBV7-9,TRBJ2-7,.,.,CASSLVGSHEQYF,TGTGCCAGCAGCTTAGTAGGGTCCCACGAGCAGTACTTC
TRBV29-1,TRBJ1-1,once,.,CSVEMIGGTEAFF,TGCAGCGTTGAGATGATAGGGGGCACTGAAGCTTTCTTT
TRBV4-2,TRBJ1-2,.,.,CASSAPGLTSNYGYTF,TGTGCCAGCAGCGCACCGGGCCTCACTTCTAACTATGGCTACACCTTC
TRBV6-5,TRBJ1-2,.,.,CASRSYGAGYGYTF,TGTGCCAGCAGGTCCTATGGGGCCGGCTATGGCTACACCTTC
TRBV19,TRBJ1-2,.,.,CASKSGRAYGYTF,TGTGCCAGTAAATCAGGGCGGGCCTATGGCTACACCTTC
TRBV7-2,TRBJ1-5,.,TRBD1,CASSRQTGDNQPQHF,TGTGCCAGCAGCCGCCAGACAGGGGACAATCAGCCCCAGCATTTT
TRBV6-5,TRBJ2-3,.,.,CASSYSGASTDTQYF,TGTGCCAGCAGTTACTCTGGCGCTAGCACAGATACGCAGTATTTT
TRBV18,TRBJ1-3,.,.,CASSPPGWSSGNTIYF,TGTGCCAGCTCACCACCGGGGTGGTCTTCTGGAAACACCATATATTTT
TRBV19,TRBJ2-3,.,.,CASSTGQYLGGTDTQYF,TGTGCCAGTAGTACGGGACAGTACTTGGGGGGGACAGATACGCAGTATTTT
TRBV19,TRBJ2-2,.,TRBD1,CASSSALRGRNTGELFF,TGTGCCAGTAGTTCTGCCCTCAGGGGGCGGAACACCGGGGAGCTGTTTTTT
TRBV11-2,TRBJ2-7,.,.,CASSPDVINEQYF,TGTGCCAGCAGCCCGGACGTGATAAACGAGCAGTACTTC
TRBV19,TRBJ2-7,.,.,CASSPLDRSYEQYF,TGTGCCAGTAGTCCTCTCGACAGGTCCTACGAGCAGTACTTC
TRBV4-1,TRBJ2-4,.,TRBD1,CASSQGGDRTVLAKNIQYF,TGCGCCAGCAGCCAAGGGGGGGACAGGACTGTTCTAGCCAAAAACATTCAGTACTTC
TRBV9,TRBJ2-3,.,.,CASSPEAYTDTQYF,TGTGCCAGCAGCCCCGAAGCCTACACAGATACGCAGTATTTT
TRBV7-2,TRBJ1-2,.,.,CASSDPNYGYTF,TGTGCCAGCAGCGACCCTAACTATGGCTACACCTTC
TRBV19,TRBJ1-6,.,TRBD1,CASSNAQGARGRSPLHF,TGTGCCAGTAGCAACGCTCAGGGGGCCAGGGGACGTTCACCCCTCCACTTT
TRBV6-5,TRBJ1-2,.,.,CATTRLSNYGYTF,TGTGCCACGACACGTCTTTCTAACTATGGCTACACCTTC
TRBV11-2,TRBJ2-5,.,.,CASSLDTGAETQYF,TGTGCCAGCAGCTTAGATACGGGAGCAGAGACCCAGTACTTC
TRBV9,TRBJ2-1,.,TRBD1,CASSAWDRGGEQFF,TGTGCCAGCAGCGCTTGGGACAGGGGTGGGGAGCAGTTCTTC
TRBV6-1,TRBJ1-5,.,.,CASTPGALNQPQHF,TGTGCCAGCACACCGGGAGCGCTAAATCAGCCCCAGCATTTT
TRBV5-8,TRBJ1-2,.,.,CASSADSSYGYTF,TGTGCCAGCAGCGCCGACAGCTCGTATGGCTACACCTTC
TRBV7-2,TRBJ1-1,once,.,CASSLLGGDEAFF,TGTGCCAGCAGCCTATTGGGTGGGGATGAAGCTTTCTTT
TRBV6-1,TRBJ1-2,.,.,CASSDGGRGVSF,TGTGCCAGCAGTGATGGAGGTCGGGGGGTTTCCTTC
TRBV6-5,TRBJ2-5,.,TRBD2,CASSYPTSGGQETQYF,TGTGCCAGCAGTTACCCGACTAGCGGGGGCCAAGAGACCCAGTACTTC
TRBV19,TRBJ2-2,.,TRBD1,CASSIAGGNTGELFF,TGTGCCAGTAGTATAGCAGGGGGCAACACCGGGGAGCTGTTTTTT
TRBV5-5,TRBJ1-4,.,.,CASSLGPSTNEKLFF,TGTGCCAGCAGCTTGGGCCCGTCAACTAATGAAAAACTGTTTTTT
TRBV2,TRBJ2-5,.,.,CASSRTSWAQYF,TGTGCCAGCAGTAGAACTAGCTGGGCCCAGTACTTC